This T cell receptor (beta chain) comes out of a study of T cell responses to AZD1222 COVID-19 vaccine. This CDR3 has 12 residues. Germline loops: CDR1 SNHLY, CDR2 FYNNEI. Between the trimmed V and J ends, which lost 4 bases and 8 bases, there was a span of 9 bases. This clone has only a few counts. The target antigen is unknown. General study findings and limits: Epitopes outside B.1.351 and B.1.1.7 mutated regions reportedly drew nearly half of spike TCRs. Vaccine-associated CD4 TCRs spanned spike, dominant at 160-218 and 743-854.

Here immunoSEQ multiplex PCR was the method, and the copy in TCRdb shows in-frame clones only, minus some. The sample has 130,000 to 150,000 clones, 85% to 95% seen once. This rearrangement joins TRBV2 to TRBJ1-5, with a tentative D call TRBD1 (5 bases). The starting material was peripheral blood, obtained after recovery from COVID-19. The sequence was collected from an adult who had recovered from COVID-19. This chain's CDR3 is CASSAGGEPQHF. In nucleotides, the CDR3 is TGTGCCAGCAGTGCCGGGGGAGAGCCCCAGCATTTT. Using reference TRBV2 and TRBJ1-5 for the parts outside the CDR3, the full variable domain is EPEVTQTPSHQVTQMGQEVILRCVPISNHLYFYWYRQILGQKVEFLVSFYNNEISEKSEIFDDQFSVERPDGSNFTLKIRSTKLEDSAMYFCASSAGGEPQHFGDGTRLSIL.